Each of the 11 T cell receptor beta chains below was sequenced from the same sample in a study of blood T cells in healthy people across ages. Next came a second PCR, run for about 6 to 12 cycles, which used a sample-barcoded 5' primer along with a J-beta primer mix. TCRdb reprocessed the 5' RACE reads with MiXCR, giving one entry per CDR3 protein. This table holds about 1 million distinct CDR3 sequences, about 25% found once. The data also belong to a second study, concerning T cells of mothers and their children.

Sequencing input: blood. Receptors originate from a girl aged 2 to 10 in good health.

In its sample, this clonotype was seen a few times. The chain couples TRBV4-1 to TRBJ1-4; D unresolved. V dropped 5 bases and J dropped 3 bases, with 7 bases sitting between them. The germline V gene has CDR1 MGHRA and CDR2 YSYEKL. The CDR3 length is 13 residues. CDR3 DNA sequence: TGCGCCAGCAGCGAAGGGTCTAATGAAAAACTGTTTTTT. Amino acids: CASSEGSNEKLFF.

This clonotype was counted a few times. The genes are TRBV20-1 and TRBJ2-1; TRBD2 agrees at 13 bases. CDR1 is DFQATT and CDR2 is SNEGSKA in the germline V gene (reference sequence). The CDR3 contains 12 residues. Trimming cost V 5 bases and J 9 bases; bases outside gene matches: 1. The CDR3 loop reads CSAGTSGTEQFF. Written as DNA, the CDR3 is TGCAGTGCTGGGACTAGCGGGACTGAGCAGTTCTTC.

A note on this clonotype: The junction shows a germline mismatch at one end, possibly a read error. The chain employs TRBV13 and TRBJ2-5; possible D gene TRBD2, 5 bases. The CDR3 extends over 14 amino acids. Germline-derived CDR1 and CDR2 are PRHDT and FYEKMQ (reference sequence). The DNA for the CDR3 is TGTGGCAGCAGCTTTCGAGGGATCGGAGAGACCCAGCACTTC. Protein sequence: CGSSFRGIGETQHF.

This clonotype has only a few counts. V usage is TRBV2 and J usage is TRBJ1-4; the D gene is possibly TRBD1 (5 bases). CDR1 is SNHLY and CDR2 is FYNNEI in the germline V gene. The V end lost 0 bases, the J end lost 8 bases, and 13 bases lay between the germline ends. The CDR3 totals 15 residues. CDR3 coding DNA: TGTGCCAGCAGTGAAGCGCTGTCGAAGGGGGAAAAACTGTTTTTT. This codes for CASSEALSKGEKLFF. The full variable domain, its missing parts supplied by reference TRBV2 and TRBJ1-4, is EPEVTQTPSHQVTQMGQEVILRCVPISNHLYFYWYRQILGQKVEFLVSFYNNEISEKSEIFDDQFSVERPDGSNFTLKIRSTKLEDSAMYFCASSEALSKGEKLFFGSGTQLSVL.

Only a few counts were recorded for this clonotype. CDR3 coding DNA: TGTGCCAGCAGCGGGGGGGACAGGGGGGACACTGAAGCTTTCTTT. Protein: CASSGGDRGDTEAFF. This chain links TRBV9 with TRBJ1-1; the match to TRBD1 covers 11 bases. CDR3 size: 15 residues. V trimming: 3 bases; J trimming: 3 bases; junction bases outside the gene matches: 4. Germline CDR1 SGDLS, CDR2 YYNGEE.

The CDR3: CASTRGGRTNYGYTF. CDR3 in DNA: TGTGCCAGCACCCGGGGGGGTAGGACTAACTATGGCTACACCTTC. The V call is TRBV12-3 or TRBV12-4, the J call TRBJ1-2; weak D call: TRBD1 (5 bases). V was pared by 7 bases and J by 0 bases, with 15 bases between. This CDR3 has 15 amino acids.

The CDR3 here is CASSLVRGSGANVLTF. CDR3 DNA: TGTGCCAGCAGCTTAGTGAGGGGGTCTGGGGCCAACGTCCTGACTTTC. V usage is TRBV11-2 and J usage is TRBJ2-6, with D possibly matching TRBD1 (6 bases). The germline gives CDR1 SGHAT, CDR2 FQNNGV. The CDR3 extends over 16 amino acids. V was shortened by 1 base and J by 1 base, with 8 bases between the two germline ends.

Points on this clonotype: It is likely a read error, because the conserved phenylalanine at the end of the CDR3 is missing. The gene calls are TRBV2 and TRBJ1-6; D is perhaps TRBD1 (5 bases). Germline CDR1 SNHLY, CDR2 FYNNEI. Trimming removed 10 bases at V and 5 bases at J, with 9 bases between. The CDR3 is 12 amino acids. The DNA for the CDR3 is TGTGCCAACAGGCCTGATAATTCACCCCTCCACCTT. Residues: CANRPDNSPLHL.

This clonotype was observed a few times. The CDR3 nucleotides read TGTGCCAGCAGATCTCATACAGGGGAAGCTGAAGCTTTCTTT. Protein product: CASRSHTGEAEAFF. This chain connects TRBV7-9 to TRBJ1-1; TRBD1 agrees at 7 bases. The length of the CDR3 is 14 residues. In germline, CDR1 is SEHNR, CDR2 FQNEAQ (reference sequence). Unmatched junction bases numbered 10, after V lost 6 bases and J lost 6 bases.

This clonotype was picked up a small number of times. This sequence joins TRBV28 and TRBJ2-3, with no clear D. The CDR3 has 16 residues. Between the trimmed V and J ends, which lost 5 bases and 0 bases, there was a span of 15 bases. Germline V gene data show CDR1 as MDHEN and CDR2 as SYDVKM. The CDR3 is CASSLTLKTSTDTQYF. The CDR3 bases are TGTGCCAGCAGTCTAACCCTCAAGACTAGCACAGATACGCAGTATTTT.

The CDR3 reads CASGHPWDCRKLFF. The DNA for the CDR3 is TGCGCCAGCGGCCACCCATGGGACTGTCGAAAACTGTTTTTT. This chain links TRBV5-1 with TRBJ1-4; a possible D gene is TRBD1 (5 bases). Trimming removed 7 bases at V and 10 bases at J, with 20 bases between. The germline CDR1 and CDR2 sequences are SGHRS and YFSETQ. This CDR3 is built from 14 residues. Together with reference TRBV5-1 and TRBJ1-4, the CDR3 gives the full variable domain: KAGVTQTPRYLIKTRGQQVTLSCSPISGHRSVSWYQQTPGQGLQFLFEYFSETQRNKGNFPGRFSGRQFSNSRSEMNVSTLELGDSALYLCASGHPWDCRKLFFGSGTQLSVL.